A single sample is the source of the 29 T cell receptor beta chains below, sequenced in a study of OX40 agonist ivuxolimab in advanced cancers. Clones were sequenced by immunoSEQ multiplex PCR, and TCRdb holds only the in-frame ones, with some missing. The sample contains around 66,000 clones, roughly 88% of which appear only once. This specimen was CD4+ or CD8+ T cells sorted from blood, taken in a trial of the OX40 agonist ivuxolimab. The receptors here all came from an adult with an advanced solid tumor such as melanoma, head and neck, liver or kidney cancer.

V and J are TRBV7-9 and TRBJ2-7; 8 bases map to TRBD2. This CDR3 spans 13 amino acids. CDR1 and CDR2 (germline): SEHNR, FQNEAQ (reference sequence). The trim removed 5 bases at V and 3 bases at J, leaving 3 bases unmatched. The CDR3, as DNA: TGTGCCAGCAGCGTCGGGACTAGCTACGAGCAGTACTTC. Translating it yields CASSVGTSYEQYF.

The chain combines TRBV11-2 with TRBJ1-1; no clear D gene. V dropped 0 bases and J dropped 7 bases, with 12 bases sitting between them. The CDR3 has 14 amino acids. Germline CDR1 and CDR2: SGHAT and FQNNGV. CDR3 in amino acids: CASSLELRVGEAFF. CDR3 bases: TGTGCCAGCAGCTTAGAGTTGCGGGTCGGTGAAGCTTTCTTT.

This clone was detected only a few times. V usage is TRBV5-1 and J usage is TRBJ2-3; the D is unclear. The CDR3 is 15 amino acids. V shed 0 bases and J shed 1 base, with 9 bases lying between them. Germline-derived CDR1 and CDR2 are SGHRS and YFSETQ. In nucleotides, the CDR3 is TGCGCCAGCAGCTTGGATACCCTGGGCACAGATACGCAGTATTTT. Its translation is CASSLDTLGTDTQYF.

The V and J genes are TRBV11-2 and TRBJ2-3; 13 bases align to TRBD2. Germline V lookup: CDR1 SGHAT, CDR2 FQNNGV. Trimming took 5 bases from V and 3 from J; bases not matched to a gene: 8. This CDR3 has 17 residues. CDR3 DNA: TGTGCCAGCAGCCTCATGGCGACTAGCGGGAGGACAGATACGCAGTATTTT. Translating it yields CASSLMATSGRTDTQYF.

The chain is built from TRBV19 and TRBJ2-7; TRBD1 is a possible D gene (6 bases). V lost 4 bases and J 2 bases, leaving 9 bases between the germline ends. Germline V CDR1 and CDR2: LNHDA, SQIVND (reference sequence). This CDR3 is 13 amino acids long. CDR3 loop: CASSKGQPYEQYF. CDR3 nucleotide sequence: TGTGCCAGTAGTAAGGGACAACCCTACGAGCAGTACTTC.

The table lists this clone with a count of one. The same CDR3 arises from other DNA sequences in this sample as well. The genes are TRBV7-9 and TRBJ2-1, with a tentative D call TRBD2 (6 bases). The CDR3 loop spans 15 amino acids. Germline CDR1 reads SEHNR; CDR2 reads FQNEAQ (reference sequence). Trimming cost V 1 base and J 4 bases, with 11 bases left between them. The CDR3 DNA follows: TGTGCCAGCAGCTTAGGGAGGGCCGGGTACAATGAGCAGTTCTTC. The encoded protein is CASSLGRAGYNEQFF.

This clone appeared a single time. The chain uses TRBV6-6 and TRBJ2-7; D not certain. The germline gives CDR1 MNHNY, CDR2 SVGAGI (reference sequence). The CDR3 consists of 12 residues. V lost 7 bases, J lost 2 bases, and 9 bases lay in between. CDR3 loop: CASKRDTYEQYF. As DNA, the CDR3 is TGTGCCAGCAAAAGAGACACCTACGAGCAGTACTTC.

On this clone: The missing conserved phenylalanine or tryptophan at the end of this CDR3 makes a read error likely. The chain recombines TRBV6-5 with TRBJ1-2, with 10 positions matching TRBD1. The CDR3 totals 16 residues. The junction had 9 bases not matched to a gene; V was cut back by 0 bases and J by 8 bases. Germline CDR1 MNHEY, CDR2 SVGAGI. DNA for the CDR3: TGTGCCAGCAGTTACTCGAAGGGACAGGGGATCTCGGGCTACACCTCC. Translation gives CASSYSKGQGISGYTS.

The chain couples TRBV27 to TRBJ2-2, with D hard to call. There are 15 residues in the CDR3. V lost 0 bases to trimming and J lost 6 bases, with 11 bases between them. Germline values: CDR1 MNHEY, CDR2 SMNVEV (reference sequence). The chain's CDR3 is CASSLSSLLAGELFF. DNA for the CDR3: TGTGCCAGCAGTTTATCGAGTCTCTTGGCCGGGGAGCTGTTTTTT.

The chain links TRBV10-3 to TRBJ1-6, with D hard to call. V was pared by 0 bases and J by 11 bases, with 8 bases between. CDR3 length: 13 amino acids. Germline V gene data show CDR1 as ENHRY and CDR2 as SYGVKD. The CDR3 here is CAISESEHTPLHF. DNA for the CDR3: TGTGCCATCAGTGAGTCAGAACACACACCCCTCCACTTT.

This clone was seen only once. This chain links TRBV27 with TRBJ1-1; 9 bases match TRBD1. CDR1 is MNHEY, CDR2 SMNVEV, per germline (reference sequence). The CDR3 covers 19 residues. Germline trimming cut 4 bases from V and 1 base from J; bases unmatched to any gene: 16. DNA of the CDR3: TGTGCCAGCAGTTCACCGCCGGGACAGGGCGTCCTTAGGAACACTGAAGCTTTCTTT. Translating it yields CASSSPPGQGVLRNTEAFF.

V gene TRBV11-3 combines with J gene TRBJ2-2, with 15 bases fitting TRBD2. V dropped 5 bases and J dropped 6; count of bases not matched to a gene: 1. Looked up from germline, CDR1 is SGHNT and CDR2 is YENEEA. The CDR3 runs 15 residues. DNA for the CDR3: TGTGCCAGCAGCGGACTAGCGGGAGGGTCCGGGGAGCTGTTTTTT. As protein: CASSGLAGGSGELFF.

The V and J genes are TRBV5-1 and TRBJ2-3, with 8 bases identical to TRBD2. V dropped 0 bases and J dropped 2; count of bases not matched to a gene: 5. This CDR3 spans 16 amino acids. The germline CDR1 and CDR2 sequences are SGHRS and YFSETQ. CDR3 bases: TGCGCCAGCAGCTTGGCAGGGACTAGATACACAGATACGCAGTATTTT. It codes for CASSLAGTRYTDTQYF.

This chain uses TRBV5-1 with TRBJ1-5; D uncertain. This CDR3 has 16 residues. The germline V gene encodes CDR1 SGHRS and CDR2 YFSETQ. Trimming shortened V by 4 bases and J by 1 base, and 15 bases separated the two germline ends. The CDR3: CASSPALEISNQPQHF. The CDR3 nucleotides read TGCGCCAGCAGCCCCGCCCTGGAAATAAGCAATCAGCCCCAGCATTTT. Supplemented by reference TRBV5-1 and TRBJ1-5, the full variable domain reads KAGVTQTPRYLIKTRGQQVTLSCSPISGHRSVSWYQQTPGQGLQFLFEYFSETQRNKGNFPGRFSGRQFSNSRSEMNVSTLELGDSALYLCASSPALEISNQPQHFGDGTRLSIL.

CDR3 amino acids: CASSPRLAGGTDTQYF. The DNA of the CDR3 is TGTGCCAGCAGCCCCCGACTAGCGGGAGGCACAGATACGCAGTATTTT. V usage is TRBV11-3 and J usage is TRBJ2-3; 12 bases map to TRBD2. The CDR3 runs 16 residues. In germline, CDR1 is SGHNT, CDR2 YENEEA. V gave up 5 bases and J gave up 1 base; unmatched junction bases: 4.

The chain combines TRBV18 with TRBJ2-1; 12 nucleotides match TRBD2. V lost 4 bases to trimming and J lost 7 bases; unmatched junction nucleotides: 5. The CDR3 runs to 15 residues. Germline values: CDR1 KGHSH, CDR2 LQKENI. The CDR3 here is CASSQTSGSVNEQFF. The CDR3 region has the DNA TGTGCCAGCTCACAGACTAGCGGGAGCGTAAATGAGCAGTTCTTC.

This clone was counted only a few times. The chain links TRBV9 to TRBJ2-1; D unresolved. The CDR3 runs to 16 residues. With 4 bases removed from V and 2 bases from J, the gap between germline ends came to 16 bases. CDR1 SGDLS and CDR2 YYNGEE come from the germline V gene. The CDR3, as DNA: TGTGCCAGCAGCTTAGGTATGGACCCACCCTACAATGAGCAGTTCTTC. It yields the protein CASSLGMDPPYNEQFF.

The rearrangement joins TRBV10-3 to TRBJ1-4, with 8 bases identical to TRBD1. J gave up 7 bases and V 2 bases, and 3 bases lay outside the gene matches. The germline CDR1 and CDR2 sequences are ENHRY and SYGVKD. This CDR3 has 14 residues. The CDR3 loop is CAISEQGAGEKLFF. CDR3 bases: TGTGCCATCAGTGAGCAGGGGGCTGGTGAAAAACTGTTTTTT.

The CDR3 sequence: CAWSQGSIYEQYF. CDR3 DNA sequence: TGTGCCTGGAGCCAGGGAAGTATCTACGAGCAGTACTTC. This chain connects TRBV30 to TRBJ2-7; weak D call: TRBD1 (5 bases). Germline V CDR1 and CDR2: GTSNPN, SVGIG (reference sequence). Deletions cut 3 bases from V and 3 bases from J, with 12 bases between. This CDR3 region has 13 residues.

V gene TRBV2 combines with J gene TRBJ2-3; TRBD2 matches at 10 bases. Germline V gives CDR1 SNHLY, CDR2 FYNNEI. V shed 4 bases, J shed 3 bases, and the junction held 7 bases outside the gene matches. The CDR3 sequence is 16 residues long. The CDR3 bases are TGTGCCAGCAGTGCCCCGGGACTAGCGAGGACAGATACGCAGTATTTT. Its protein product is CASSAPGLARTDTQYF. Full variable domain (outside the CDR3, taken from reference TRBV2 and TRBJ2-3): EPEVTQTPSHQVTQMGQEVILRCVPISNHLYFYWYRQILGQKVEFLVSFYNNEISEKSEIFDDQFSVERPDGSNFTLKIRSTKLEDSAMYFCASSAPGLARTDTQYFGPGTRLTVL.

The rearrangement uses TRBV19 and TRBJ2-5; D is perhaps TRBD2 (5 bases). The CDR3 extends over 14 amino acids. V gave up 3 bases and J gave up 5 bases, with 13 bases separating them. The V gene's germline CDR1 is LNHDA and CDR2 SQIVND (reference sequence). The CDR3 is CASSIGHTGETQYF. The CDR3, as DNA: TGTGCCAGTAGTATTGGCCATACGGGGGAGACCCAGTACTTC.

The chain joins TRBV5-1 to TRBJ2-7; no reliable D call. V lost 4 bases to trimming and J lost 3 bases, with 20 bases between them. Germline V gives CDR1 SGHRS, CDR2 YFSETQ. There are 16 residues in the CDR3. The CDR3 loop is CASSADHSISRYEQYF. CDR3 bases: TGCGCCAGCAGCGCCGATCATTCCATATCCCGCTACGAGCAGTACTTC.

The chain is built from TRBV14 and TRBJ1-2; D gene ambiguous. CDR1 is SGHDN, CDR2 FVKESK, per germline. The CDR3 contains 15 residues. V was pared by 5 bases and J by 4 bases, with 17 bases between. This CDR3 is CASSYRPGKTYGYTF. CDR3 nucleotides: TGTGCCAGCAGCTATAGACCTGGAAAGACCTATGGCTACACCTTC.

V and J are TRBV20-1 and TRBJ2-1; D call uncertain. This CDR3 comprises 11 residues. The V gene lost 0 bases and the J gene lost 10 bases, with 7 bases spanning the gap. Germline assignment: CDR1 DFQATT and CDR2 SNEGSKA (reference sequence). This CDR3 reads CSARDLGEQFF. CDR3 coding DNA: TGCAGTGCTAGAGATCTCGGGGAGCAGTTCTTC.

This rearrangement joins TRBV9 to TRBJ2-2, with 16 bases aligning to TRBD2. Unmatched junction bases numbered 22, after V lost 0 bases and J lost 11 bases. Per the germline V gene, CDR1 is SGDLS and CDR2 is YYNGEE. The CDR3 contains 22 residues. In DNA form, the CDR3 reads TGTGCCAGCAGCGTAGCTACGTCCCAGGGGACTAGCGGGAGGGCCTTTCGTAAAGAGCTGTTTTTT. Translating gives CASSVATSQGTSGRAFRKELFF.

The V and J genes are TRBV10-2 and TRBJ2-1; 7 nucleotides align to TRBD2. CDR1 and CDR2 (germline): WSHSY, SAAADI. Losses at the gene ends were 6 bases for V and 5 bases for J; bases not matched to a gene: 4. The CDR3 contains 13 residues. The CDR3 region is CASRSGAHNEQFF. CDR3 sequence (DNA): TGCGCCAGCAGGAGCGGGGCACACAATGAGCAGTTCTTC.

This chain joins TRBV4-2 and TRBJ2-1, with D possibly being TRBD1 or TRBD2 (5 bases each). This CDR3 is 17 amino acids long. The V and J ends lost 1 base and 3 bases respectively, with 16 bases between them. The germline gives CDR1 LGHNA, CDR2 YNFKEQ. The CDR3 nucleotides are TGTGCCAGCAGCCAAGCTTCAACGGGGCGAATCTACAATGAGCAGTTCTTC. This sequence encodes CASSQASTGRIYNEQFF.

The chain has TRBV27 and TRBJ2-3, with 8 bases aligning to TRBD1. The V gene end was trimmed by 5 bases and the J gene end by 4 bases; junction bases not matched to a gene: 11. Germline CDR1 MNHEY, CDR2 SMNVEV (reference sequence). CDR3 length equals 16 residues. CDR3: CASSPRTGFVADTQYF. CDR3 in DNA: TGTGCCAGCAGTCCCCGGACAGGGTTCGTGGCAGATACGCAGTATTTT.

A remark on this clone: This sample includes further DNA sequences coding for the same CDR3. The J gene is TRBJ2-5, the V gene TRBV29-1, with TRBD2 matching 12 bases. V was pared by 5 bases and J by 2 bases, with 0 bases of the junction left unmatched. This CDR3 has 13 amino acids. CDR1 is SQVTM, CDR2 ANQGSEA, per germline. The CDR3 sequence is CSVLAGGQETQYF. The CDR3, as DNA: TGCAGCGTTCTAGCGGGAGGGCAAGAGACCCAGTACTTC.